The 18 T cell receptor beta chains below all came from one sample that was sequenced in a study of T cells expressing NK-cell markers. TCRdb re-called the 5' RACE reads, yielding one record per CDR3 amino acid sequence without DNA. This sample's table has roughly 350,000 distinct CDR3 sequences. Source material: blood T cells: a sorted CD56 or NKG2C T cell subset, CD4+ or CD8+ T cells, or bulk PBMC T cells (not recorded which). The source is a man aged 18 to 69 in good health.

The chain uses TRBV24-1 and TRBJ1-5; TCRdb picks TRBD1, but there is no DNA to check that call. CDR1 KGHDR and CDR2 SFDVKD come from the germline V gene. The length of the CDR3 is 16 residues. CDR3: CATSDSGTGINQPQHF.

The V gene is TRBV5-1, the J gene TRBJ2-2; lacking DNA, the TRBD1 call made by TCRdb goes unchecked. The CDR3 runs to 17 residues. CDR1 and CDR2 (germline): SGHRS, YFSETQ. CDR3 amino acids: CASSRGTGVSNTGELFF.

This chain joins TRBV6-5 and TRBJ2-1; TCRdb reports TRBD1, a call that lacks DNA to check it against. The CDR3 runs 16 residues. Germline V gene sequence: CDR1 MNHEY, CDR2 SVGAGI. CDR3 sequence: CASRDSQPQGYNEQFF.

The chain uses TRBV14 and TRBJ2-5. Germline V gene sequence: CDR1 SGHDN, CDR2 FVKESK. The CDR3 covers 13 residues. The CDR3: CASSQDLEGLRDF.

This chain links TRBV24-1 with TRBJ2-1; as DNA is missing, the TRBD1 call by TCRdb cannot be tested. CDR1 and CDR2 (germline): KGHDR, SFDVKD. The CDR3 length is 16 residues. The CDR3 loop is CATSDPGGNSYNEQFF.

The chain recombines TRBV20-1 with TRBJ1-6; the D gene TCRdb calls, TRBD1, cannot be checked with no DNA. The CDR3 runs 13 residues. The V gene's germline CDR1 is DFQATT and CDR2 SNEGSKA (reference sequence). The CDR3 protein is CSASETGLSPLHF.

The CDR3 protein is CAISEVVGGEQYF. The chain couples TRBV10-3 to TRBJ2-7; there is no DNA to check the TCRdb D call of TRBD1. Germline CDR1 and CDR2: ENHRY and SYGVKD. The CDR3 is made up of 13 amino acids.

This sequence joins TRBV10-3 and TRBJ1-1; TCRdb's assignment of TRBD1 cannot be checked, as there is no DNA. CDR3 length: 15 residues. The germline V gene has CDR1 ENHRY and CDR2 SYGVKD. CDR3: CAISEPGRMNTEAFF.

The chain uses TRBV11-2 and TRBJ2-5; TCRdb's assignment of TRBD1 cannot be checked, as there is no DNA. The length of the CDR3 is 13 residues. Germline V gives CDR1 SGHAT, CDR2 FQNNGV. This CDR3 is CASSRNRVETQYF.

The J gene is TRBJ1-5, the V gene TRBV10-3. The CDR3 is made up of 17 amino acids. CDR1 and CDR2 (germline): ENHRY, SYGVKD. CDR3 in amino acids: CAISAGGGLKGNQPQHF.

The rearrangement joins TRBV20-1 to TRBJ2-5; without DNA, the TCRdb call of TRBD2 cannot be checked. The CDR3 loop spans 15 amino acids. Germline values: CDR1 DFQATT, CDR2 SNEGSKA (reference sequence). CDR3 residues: CSASPSSGGKETQYF.

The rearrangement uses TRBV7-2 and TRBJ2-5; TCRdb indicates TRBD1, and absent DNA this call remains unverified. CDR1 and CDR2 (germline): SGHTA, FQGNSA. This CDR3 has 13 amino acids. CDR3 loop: CASSTPGPLTQYF.

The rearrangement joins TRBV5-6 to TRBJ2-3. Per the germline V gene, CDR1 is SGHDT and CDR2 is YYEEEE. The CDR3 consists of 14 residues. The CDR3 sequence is CASSPSWSTDTQYF.

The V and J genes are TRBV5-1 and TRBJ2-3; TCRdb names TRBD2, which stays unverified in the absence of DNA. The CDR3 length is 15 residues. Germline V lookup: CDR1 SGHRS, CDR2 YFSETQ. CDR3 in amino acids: CASSRAGKSADTQYF.

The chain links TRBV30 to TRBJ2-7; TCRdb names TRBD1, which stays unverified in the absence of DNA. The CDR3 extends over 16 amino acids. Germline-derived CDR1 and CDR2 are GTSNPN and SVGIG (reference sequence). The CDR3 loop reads CAWSAPQGISSYEQYF.

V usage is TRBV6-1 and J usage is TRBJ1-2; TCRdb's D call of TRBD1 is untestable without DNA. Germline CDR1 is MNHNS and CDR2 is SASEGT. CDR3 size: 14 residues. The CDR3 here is CASRLDRGDYGYTF.

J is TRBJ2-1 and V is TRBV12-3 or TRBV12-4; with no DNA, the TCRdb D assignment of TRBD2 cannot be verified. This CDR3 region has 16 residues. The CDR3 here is CASSFYREVFGNEQFF.

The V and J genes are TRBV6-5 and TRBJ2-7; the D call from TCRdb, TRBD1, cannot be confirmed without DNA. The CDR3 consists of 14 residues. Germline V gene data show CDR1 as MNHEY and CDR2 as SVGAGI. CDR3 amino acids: CASSYSRQGYEQYF.